The clone carrying this T cell receptor beta chain was seen at least ten times. Its antigen remains unknown. There were TCR beta CDR3 regions amplified from RNA transcripts. RT-PCR in the first round (using the HTBI primer set) targeted the TCR CDR3. In TCRdb, the multiplex PCR reads were re-called with MiXCR into one record per CDR3 protein. The sample has fewer than 550,000 distinct CDR3 sequences, around a sixth seen once. These data originate in a study of T cells in Graves' hyperthyroidism and ophthalmopathy. Diagnostic assessment was based on clinical symptoms, serum thyroxine and TRAb, thyroid ultrasound and orbital computed tomography. PBMCs were obtained from approximately 9.2 ml fresh peripheral blood. This CDR3 is built from 15 residues. The germline gives CDR1 DFQATT, CDR2 SNEGSKA (reference sequence). Study-wide results and limits: A 13 V-J model separated ophthalmopathy from stable hyperthyroidism.

The TCR comes from a woman between 18 and 30 years old with Graves' hyperthyroidism. The J gene is TRBJ2-7, the V gene TRBV20-1; D gene uncertain. Sequences were obtained from blood. CDR3 nucleotide sequence: TGCAGCGTGGTCGGGCTAGATTCTAGCTCCTACGAGCAGTACTTC. Translation gives CSVVGLDSSSYEQYF.